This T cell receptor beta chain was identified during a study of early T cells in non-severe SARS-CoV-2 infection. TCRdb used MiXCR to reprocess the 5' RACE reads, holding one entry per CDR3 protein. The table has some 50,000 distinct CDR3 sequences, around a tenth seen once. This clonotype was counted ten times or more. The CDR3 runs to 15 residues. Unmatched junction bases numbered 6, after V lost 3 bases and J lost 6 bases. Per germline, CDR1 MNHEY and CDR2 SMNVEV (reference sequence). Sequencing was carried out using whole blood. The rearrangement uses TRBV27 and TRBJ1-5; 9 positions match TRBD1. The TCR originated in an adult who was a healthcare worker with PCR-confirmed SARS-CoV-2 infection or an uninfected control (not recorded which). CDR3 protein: CASSLSWTGVQPQHF. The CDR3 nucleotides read TGTGCCAGCAGTTTGAGTTGGACAGGGGTTCAGCCCCAGCATTTT.